The 5 T cell receptor beta chains below come from one sample, sequenced in a study of blood T cells in healthy people across ages. Sample-barcoded 5' priming and a J-beta primer mix drove a second PCR of roughly 6 to 12 cycles. TCRdb re-called the 5' RACE reads through MiXCR, storing one row per CDR3 protein. The repertoire holds about 720,000 distinct CDR3 sequences, with 20% to 30% as singletons. These data were also reused for a study on T cells of mothers and their children.

The specimen was blood. These receptors were taken from a boy younger than 18 in good health.

This clonotype turned up a few times. The chain couples TRBV7-9 to TRBJ2-3, with D hard to call. Trimming removed 2 bases at V and 0 bases at J, with 12 bases between. The V gene's germline CDR1 is SEHNR and CDR2 FQNEAQ (reference sequence). The CDR3 extends over 16 amino acids. CDR3 in DNA: TGTGCCAGCAGCTTAAGACAACCGTCTAGCACAGATACGCAGTATTTT. It yields the protein CASSLRQPSSTDTQYF.

V and J are TRBV2 and TRBJ2-7, with D perhaps being TRBD1 or TRBD2 (5 bases each). This CDR3 is 14 amino acids long. The germline V gene encodes CDR1 SNHLY and CDR2 FYNNEI. Trimming cost V 7 bases and J 1 base, with 14 bases left between them. The CDR3 bases are TGTGCCAGCACTAAGGGGACGTCTTCCTACGAGCAGTACTTC. Its translation is CASTKGTSSYEQYF. The full variable domain, in which reference TRBV2 and TRBJ2-7 provide the parts outside the CDR3, is EPEVTQTPSHQVTQMGQEVILRCVPISNHLYFYWYRQILGQKVEFLVSFYNNEISEKSEIFDDQFSVERPDGSNFTLKIRSTKLEDSAMYFCASTKGTSSYEQYFGPGTRLTVT.

The chain is built from TRBV27 and TRBJ2-5, with 9 bases matching TRBD2. The J call could be wrong; TRBJ2-7 is a better fit for the DNA end. In germline, CDR1 is MNHEY, CDR2 SMNVEV (reference sequence). The CDR3 sequence is 14 residues long. In DNA form, the CDR3 reads TGTGCCAGCGCGGCGGGAGGGGCCCTTTACGAGCAGTACTTC. Residues: CASAAGGALYEQYF.

This clonotype was recorded a few times. The V and J genes are TRBV4-3 and TRBJ2-3; 9 nucleotides agree with TRBD2. Germline V gene lookup returns CDR1 LGHNA and CDR2 YSLEER. V gave up 0 bases and J gave up 2 bases; unmatched junction bases: 3. The CDR3 consists of 16 residues. CDR3: CASSQDWTSATDTQYF. The CDR3 region has the DNA TGCGCCAGCAGCCAAGACTGGACTAGCGCCACAGATACGCAGTATTTT.

Only a few counts were recorded for this clonotype. The chain carries TRBV29-1 and TRBJ2-2; tentatively, D is TRBD1 or TRBD2 (7 bases each). V was shortened by 4 bases and J by 6 bases, with 18 bases between the two germline ends. CDR1 and CDR2 (germline): SQVTM, ANQGSEA. The CDR3 loop spans 15 amino acids. The CDR3 reads CSVGGEGAVPGELFF. The CDR3 DNA reads as TGCAGCGTTGGAGGGGAGGGGGCCGTCCCCGGGGAGCTGTTTTTT.